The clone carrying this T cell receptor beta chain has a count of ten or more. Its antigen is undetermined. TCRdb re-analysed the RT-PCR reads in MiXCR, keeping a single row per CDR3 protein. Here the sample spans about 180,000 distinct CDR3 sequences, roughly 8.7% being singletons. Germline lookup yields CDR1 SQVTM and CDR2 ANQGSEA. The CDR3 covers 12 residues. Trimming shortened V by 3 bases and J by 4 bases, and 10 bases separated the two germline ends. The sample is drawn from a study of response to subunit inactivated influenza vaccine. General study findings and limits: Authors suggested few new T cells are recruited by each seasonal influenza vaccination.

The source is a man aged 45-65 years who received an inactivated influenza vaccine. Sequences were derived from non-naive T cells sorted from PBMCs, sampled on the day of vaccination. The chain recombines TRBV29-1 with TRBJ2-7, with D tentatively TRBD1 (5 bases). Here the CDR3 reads CSVESGRYEQYF. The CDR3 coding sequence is TGCAGCGTTGAGTCAGGGCGATACGAGCAGTACTTC.